This entry is about one T cell receptor (beta chain). Its antigen is not identified. The data stem from a study of Ad26.COV2.S vaccination and SARS-CoV-2 variants. Study results and caveats: Placebo and vaccine recipients had non-spike TCR breadth that was similar.

Treatment indicated: about 20 received Ad26.COV2.S at low or high dose, single or two shots; 5 received placebo; per-sample allocation not given. Each sample was drawn 63 days after the first injection (of vaccine or placebo). V dropped 3 bases and J dropped 10 bases, with 10 bases sitting between them. The CDR3 has 11 amino acids. From germline, CDR1 is GTSNPN and CDR2 SVGIG (reference sequence). Sequencing was performed with immunoSEQ multiplex PCR; in TCRdb, only in-frame clones are kept and a portion is missing. The sample consists of a few hundred thousand clones, more than 75% of them appearing once.

The starting material was peripheral blood, obtained in a trial of Ad26.COV2.S vaccine versus placebo. The receptor comes from a person between 18 and 59 years old who received the Ad26.COV2.S COVID-19 vaccine or a placebo. The rearrangement uses TRBV30 and TRBJ2-1, with a tentative D call TRBD1 (6 bases). The CDR3 protein is CAWSADSEQFF. The DNA for the CDR3 is TGTGCCTGGAGCGCGGACAGCGAGCAGTTCTTC.